Shown below are 9 T cell receptor beta chains from a single sample sequenced in a study of T cell responses to AZD1222 COVID-19 vaccine. Measured with immunoSEQ multiplex PCR; TCRdb has only the in-frame clones, and not every one. The sample includes approximately 110,000 clones, roughly 90% of them seen just once. The sample was peripheral blood, taken 28 days after the second AZD1222 dose. The receptors shown here come from an adult who received the AZD1222 COVID-19 vaccine.

This rearrangement joins TRBV6-5 to TRBJ1-2; unclear D gene. Germline V gene data show CDR1 as MNHEY and CDR2 as SVGAGI. The CDR3 spans 15 residues. The V and J ends lost 7 bases and 2 bases respectively, with 17 bases between them. In DNA, the CDR3 is TGTGCCAGCAAGAGAGCGAACGAAAAAAACTATGGCTACACCTTC. Encoded protein: CASKRANEKNYGYTF.

The chain carries TRBV5-1 and TRBJ1-6; 8 bases align to TRBD1. CDR3 length equals 15 residues. Germline lookup yields CDR1 SGHRS and CDR2 YFSETQ. With 1 base clipped from V and 7 bases from J, the junction kept 4 bases outside the gene matches. CDR3 nucleotides: TGCGCCAGCAGCTTGTCCGGACAGGGCAATTCACCCCTCCACTTT. Translation: CASSLSGQGNSPLHF.

The chain has TRBV5-1 and TRBJ2-3, with a weak D call TRBD1 (5 bases). Between the trimmed V and J ends, which lost 5 bases and 4 bases, there was a span of 17 bases. The CDR3 runs 15 residues. Per the germline V gene, CDR1 is SGHRS and CDR2 is YFSETQ. This CDR3 is CASSLQPEGADTQYF. The CDR3 DNA is TGCGCCAGCAGTTTACAGCCGGAAGGGGCAGATACGCAGTATTTT.

The chain has TRBV10-1 and TRBJ2-7, with a weak D call TRBD1 (5 bases). The CDR3 runs to 13 residues. Between the trimmed V and J ends, which lost 10 bases and 1 base, there was a span of 14 bases. CDR1 is WNHNN and CDR2 is SYGVQD in the germline V gene (reference sequence). The CDR3 nucleotides read TGCGCCAACGGACAAACAATTTCCTACGAGCAGTACTTC. Translation gives CANGQTISYEQYF.

This chain uses TRBV19 with TRBJ1-1; D is uncertain. CDR1 and CDR2 from the germline V gene are LNHDA and SQIVND (reference sequence). V was clipped by 1 base and J by 3 bases, with 12 bases between them. The CDR3 loop spans 15 amino acids. CDR3 loop: CASSIASGSYTEAFF. CDR3 DNA sequence: TGTGCCAGTAGTATAGCGTCTGGCAGTTACACTGAAGCTTTCTTT.

This clone showed up just once. The chain carries TRBV14 and TRBJ1-1; D call uncertain. Trimming shortened V by 0 bases and J by 1 base, and 12 bases separated the two germline ends. The length of the CDR3 is 16 residues. CDR1 is SGHDN and CDR2 is FVKESK in the germline V gene. This CDR3 is CASSQDWTARNTEAFF. CDR3 nucleotide sequence: TGTGCCAGCAGCCAAGATTGGACGGCCAGGAACACTGAAGCTTTCTTT.

The chain employs TRBV12-3 or TRBV12-4 and TRBJ1-5; 7 bases are shared with TRBD1. The V and J ends lost 4 bases and 6 bases, in that order; junction bases with no gene match: 3. The CDR3 covers 13 residues. CDR3: CASSSGGRQPQHF. DNA for the CDR3: TGTGCCAGCAGTTCAGGGGGTCGTCAGCCCCAGCATTTT.

This chain connects TRBV13 to TRBJ1-4; TRBD1 is a possible D gene (5 bases). Germline V gene lookup returns CDR1 PRHDT and CDR2 FYEKMQ (reference sequence). Trimming stripped 8 bases from V and 1 base from J, with 11 bases between. CDR3 length: 14 residues. The CDR3 coding sequence is TGTGCCAGCGGGGCAACACTAACTAATGAAAAACTGTTTTTT. This codes for CASGATLTNEKLFF.

This clone appeared a single time. The chain combines TRBV14 with TRBJ1-6; D is undetermined. This CDR3 is built from 13 residues. V was cut by 3 bases and J by 6 bases, with 6 bases left in between. Germline lookup yields CDR1 SGHDN and CDR2 FVKESK. The DNA for the CDR3 is TGTGCCAGCAGCCAGATCACTAATTCACCCCTCCACTTT. Protein product: CASSQITNSPLHF. Looking up the rest from reference TRBV14 and TRBJ1-6 gives the full variable domain: EAGVTQFPSHSVIEKGQTVTLRCDPISGHDNLYWYRRVMGKEIKFLLHFVKESKQDESGMPNNRFLAERTGGTYSTLKVQPAELEDSGVYFCASSQITNSPLHFGNGTRLTVT.